This is a list of T cell receptor beta chains from one sample in a study of T-cell memory formation after mild COVID-19. MiXCR, applied by TCRdb to the 5' RACE reads, yields one record per CDR3 protein. Among fewer than 700,000 distinct CDR3 sequences listed, more than 15% were seen once. Sample: PBMCs or a T cell subset sorted from them (not recorded which). These receptors originate from an adult woman who had mild COVID-19 (a few samples of this study predate the infection). Cell type and time point are not known. Each CDR3 is given with its conserved first and last residue. Fields, in order: D gene, clone size, J gene, V gene, CDR3 DNA, CDR3 protein. A D gene is named only where the DNA matches it firmly. Where a row states a size, it is once, few, many or the class of an expanded clone; other rows omit it.

NA	NA	TRBJ2-2	TRBV12-3/TRBV12-4	TGTGCCAGCAGTGTGATCAGTGGGGGGGCCTACACCGGGGAGCTGTTTTTT	CASSVISGGAYTGELFF
NA	NA	TRBJ2-1	TRBV5-1	TGCGCCAGCAGCCTCACAACAGGGTTCTCCTACAATGAGCAGTTCTTC	CASSLTTGFSYNEQFF
NA	few	TRBJ1-4	TRBV7-6	TGTGCCAGCAGCTTAAGTCAAACAGGAGTCGTAACTAATGAAAAACTGTTTTTT	CASSLSQTGVVTNEKLFF
NA	NA	TRBJ2-3	TRBV14	TGTGCCAGCAGCCCAGGGGCAGGGCGCGCAGATACGCAGTATTTT	CASSPGAGRADTQYF
TRBD1	NA	TRBJ2-3	TRBV7-2	TGTGCCAGCAGCTCCCGACAGGGGGCCGGCACAGATACGCAGTATTTT	CASSSRQGAGTDTQYF
NA	NA	TRBJ2-3	TRBV7-3	TGTGCCAGCACCACAGGGAGGGGCGGGAGTGGTGATACGCAGTATTTT	CASTTGRGGSGDTQYF
TRBD2	NA	TRBJ2-5	TRBV19	TGTGCCAGTAGTACTAGCGGGAGAGGGGGAGAGACCCAGTACTTC	CASSTSGRGGETQYF
TRBD2	many	TRBJ2-1	TRBV15	TGTGCCACCAGCAGAGATAATAGCGGGAGAGCCCTCTACAATGAGCAGTTCTTC	CATSRDNSGRALYNEQFF
TRBD2	few	TRBJ2-3	TRBV6-2/TRBV6-3	TGTGCCAGCAACAGCGGGGCCACAGATACGCAGTATTTT	CASNSGATDTQYF
NA	NA	TRBJ1-5	TRBV5-1	TGCGCCAGCAGCTTGGTATGGGGTAACAATCAGCCCCAGCATTTT	CASSLVWGNNQPQHF
NA	NA	TRBJ2-1	TRBV6-1	TGTGCCAGCAGGGACCCGGGCTACAATGAGCAGTTCTTC	CASRDPGYNEQFF
TRBD2	NA	TRBJ2-1	TRBV11-1	TGTGCCAGCAGCTTAAGTAGCGGGATTAGGGATGAGCAGTTCTTC	CASSLSSGIRDEQFF
TRBD1	NA	TRBJ1-2	TRBV7-2	TGTGCCAGCAGCTCTAGGACAGGTCTAGGCACCTTC	CASSSRTGLGTF
NA	NA	TRBJ1-1	TRBV13	TGTGCCAGCAGCTTAGGACCTCGGTCTGAAGCTTTCTTT	CASSLGPRSEAFF
TRBD1	few	TRBJ1-2	TRBV7-9	TGTGCCAGCAGCGTGGGACAGGCGATCTATGGCTACACCTTC	CASSVGQAIYGYTF
TRBD2	few	TRBJ2-3	TRBV7-2	TGTGCCAGCAGCTCCGTAGCGGGAGGGGCGGGCACAGATACGCAGTATTTT	CASSSVAGGAGTDTQYF
NA	many	TRBJ2-1	TRBV27	TGTGCCAGCAGTCAAGGGGGCTCCTACAATGAGCAGTTCTTC	CASSQGGSYNEQFF
NA	NA	TRBJ2-7	TRBV11-1	TGTGCCAGCAGCCCATTTCCCAGGAGTAGAACCTACGAGCAGTACTTC	CASSPFPRSRTYEQYF
NA	NA	TRBJ2-1	TRBV7-9	TGTGCCAGCAGCTCCGCCTTGCGGACGGGGGACTACAATGAGCAGTTCTTC	CASSSALRTGDYNEQFF
NA	few	TRBJ1-1	TRBV27	TGTGCCAGCAGGAGCCGGGTTCGGACTGAAGCTTTCTTT	CASRSRVRTEAFF
NA	few	TRBJ2-3	TRBV9	TGTGCCAGCAGCGTAGGCTCAGGGTCCACAGATACGCAGTATTTT	CASSVGSGSTDTQYF
TRBD1	many	TRBJ1-5	TRBV5-1	TGCGCCAGCAGTACGGACAGGGGTCAGCCCCAGCATTTT	CASSTDRGQPQHF
NA	many	TRBJ1-4	TRBV7-9	TGTGCCAGCAGCCACCCCCCCAGTAATGAAAAACTGTTTTTT	CASSHPPSNEKLFF
NA	NA	TRBJ2-3	TRBV4-1	TGCGCCAGCAGACAGATAGCGGTTAGCACAGATACGCAGTATTTT	CASRQIAVSTDTQYF
NA	NA	TRBJ1-2	TRBV6-5	TGTGCCAGCAGTTACTCTGGTTCCCAGGCGGTCTATGGCTACACCTTC	CASSYSGSQAVYGYTF
NA	NA	TRBJ2-7	TRBV30	TGTGCCTGGAGTGTACGACGAGGGCCGAGGATCGAGCAGTACTTC	CAWSVRRGPRIEQYF
NA	NA	TRBJ2-3	TRBV24-1	TGTGCCACCAGTGATTCCCCGACCTCAGCTAGCACAGATACGCAGTATTTT	CATSDSPTSASTDTQYF
NA	NA	TRBJ1-2	TRBV29-1	TGCAGCGTTGAAGTATGGGGAGAGTCTAACTATGGCTACACCTTC	CSVEVWGESNYGYTF
TRBD1	NA	TRBJ2-5	TRBV4-1	TGCGCCAGCAGCCAACGGGGGACAGGGGAGGCGGCCCAGTACTTC	CASSQRGTGEAAQYF
NA	few	TRBJ2-7	TRBV7-9	TGTGCCAGCAGCTTAGCGTACCAGCAGTACTTC	CASSLAYQQYF
TRBD2	few	TRBJ2-3	TRBV15	TGTGCCACCAGCAGAGAGCGAGCGGGGAGCACAGATACGCAGTATTTT	CATSRERAGSTDTQYF
TRBD2	NA	TRBJ2-3	TRBV7-9	TGTGCCAGCAGCTCGCCCCGTACTAGCGGGAGGGAGACAGATACGCAGTATTTT	CASSSPRTSGRETDTQYF
NA	NA	TRBJ2-7	TRBV29-1	TGCAGCGTTCTCCGAGGGGATTCCTACGAGCAGTACTTC	CSVLRGDSYEQYF
NA	many	TRBJ2-7	TRBV5-1	TGCGCCAGCAGCTTGGGAGGGATCTCCTACGAGCAGTACTTC	CASSLGGISYEQYF
NA	many	TRBJ1-1	TRBV6-2/TRBV6-3	TGTGCCAGCAGTTACATCCAGAGCTCCATGAACACTGAAGCTTTCTTT	CASSYIQSSMNTEAFF
NA	many	TRBJ2-7	TRBV5-1	TGCGCCAGCAGCTCGAGAGGATACGAGCAGTACTTC	CASSSRGYEQYF
TRBD2	once	TRBJ2-3	TRBV19	TGTGCCAGTAGTATTGGCCTAGCGGGACCAGATACGCAGTATTTT	CASSIGLAGPDTQYF
NA	few	TRBJ2-5	TRBV5-4	TGTGCCAGCAGCTTGCCTGGCGGAAAAGAGACCCAGTACTTC	CASSLPGGKETQYF
NA	NA	TRBJ1-5	TRBV6-2/TRBV6-3	TGTGCCAGCAGTTACTCTCTCCGGCGTCAGCCCCAGCATTTT	CASSYSLRRQPQHF
TRBD2	many	TRBJ2-7	TRBV7-9	TGTGCCAGCAGCTCCAGCGGGGGAAGGTTCTACGAGCAGTACTTC	CASSSSGGRFYEQYF
TRBD2	few	TRBJ2-7	TRBV20-1	TGCAGTGCGTCGGGACTAGCGGGAAAGCAGTACTTC	CSASGLAGKQYF
TRBD1	few	TRBJ1-2	TRBV11-2	TGTGCCAGCAGCACGGGACAGATCTATGGCTACACCTTC	CASSTGQIYGYTF